What follows is one TCR beta chain and its context. Antigen unknown. This specimen comes from a study of cytomegalovirus exposure and HLA in healthy donors. Study-wide results and limits: In a later analysis, specific HLA alleles were associated with 15,000 or so TCR beta sequences at a 0.05 false discovery rate.

Looked up from germline, CDR1 is SGHTA and CDR2 is FQGNSA. V lost 2 bases, J lost 5 bases, and 16 bases lay in between. CDR3 size: 16 residues. Primers included in the PCR were 60 Vbeta and 13 Jbeta primers. Assay: immunoSEQ multiplex PCR; the TCRdb copy retains only in-frame clones and omits some. This table lists around 140,000 clones. The receptor's source is a woman between 40 and 55 years old in good health and CMV-seronegative. V usage is TRBV7-2 and J usage is TRBJ2-1, with D unclear. Specimen: PBMCs. CDR3 in DNA: TGTGCCAGCAGCTTACCCACCACGATAGCCGACAATGAGCAGTTCTTC. This translates into CASSLPTTIADNEQFF.